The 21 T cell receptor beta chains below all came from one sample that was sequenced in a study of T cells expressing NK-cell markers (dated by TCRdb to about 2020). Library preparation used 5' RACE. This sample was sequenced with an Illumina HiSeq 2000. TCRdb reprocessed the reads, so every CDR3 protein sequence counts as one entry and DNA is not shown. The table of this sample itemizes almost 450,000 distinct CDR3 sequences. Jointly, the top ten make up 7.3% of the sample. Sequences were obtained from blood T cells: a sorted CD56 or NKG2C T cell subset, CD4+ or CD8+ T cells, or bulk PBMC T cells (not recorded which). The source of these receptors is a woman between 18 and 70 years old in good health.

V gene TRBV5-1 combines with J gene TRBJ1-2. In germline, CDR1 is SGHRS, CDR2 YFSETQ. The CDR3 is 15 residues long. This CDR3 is CASSLAVVGNYGYTF.

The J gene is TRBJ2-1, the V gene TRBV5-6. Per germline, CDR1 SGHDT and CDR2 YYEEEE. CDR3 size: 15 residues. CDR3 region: CASSSRVGPRRKQFF.

The CDR3 region is CASRRDRGDQPQHF. V usage is TRBV12-3 or TRBV12-4 and J usage is TRBJ1-5; TCRdb proposes TRBD1, but this gene call is untestable without DNA. This CDR3 comprises 14 residues.

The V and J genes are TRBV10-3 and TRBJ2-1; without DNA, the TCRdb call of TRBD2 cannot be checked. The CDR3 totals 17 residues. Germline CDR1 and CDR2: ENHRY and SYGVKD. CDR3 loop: CAISDRTSRKIYNEQFF.

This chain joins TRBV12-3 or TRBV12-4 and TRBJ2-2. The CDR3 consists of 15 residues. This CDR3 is CASSLGQHNTGELFF.

CDR3: CASSPGPENIQYF. The chain is built from TRBV5-1 and TRBJ2-4; the D call of TRBD1 rests on TCRdb alone, since no DNA is present to check it. This CDR3 comprises 13 residues. Per the germline V gene, CDR1 is SGHRS and CDR2 is YFSETQ.

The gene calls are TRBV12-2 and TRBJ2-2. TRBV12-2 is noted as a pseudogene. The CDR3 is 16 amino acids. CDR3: CASRLVAVGIAGELFF.

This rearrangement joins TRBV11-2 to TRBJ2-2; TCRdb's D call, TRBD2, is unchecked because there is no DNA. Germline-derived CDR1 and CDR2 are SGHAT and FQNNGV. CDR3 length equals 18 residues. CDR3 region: CASSPPGAGRSNTGELFF.

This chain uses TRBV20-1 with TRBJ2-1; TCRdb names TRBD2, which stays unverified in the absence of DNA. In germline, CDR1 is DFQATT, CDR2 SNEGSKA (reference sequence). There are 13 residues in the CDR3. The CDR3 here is CSAPVGSGNEQFF.

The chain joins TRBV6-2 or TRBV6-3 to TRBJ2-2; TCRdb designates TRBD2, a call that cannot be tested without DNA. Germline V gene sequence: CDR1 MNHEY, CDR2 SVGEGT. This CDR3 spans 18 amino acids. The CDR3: CASSYPLVAGEYTGELFF.

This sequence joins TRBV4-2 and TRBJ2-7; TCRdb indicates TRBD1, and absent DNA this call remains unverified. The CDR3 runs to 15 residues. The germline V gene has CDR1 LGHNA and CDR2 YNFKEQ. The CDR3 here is CASSQDGAGTYEQYF.

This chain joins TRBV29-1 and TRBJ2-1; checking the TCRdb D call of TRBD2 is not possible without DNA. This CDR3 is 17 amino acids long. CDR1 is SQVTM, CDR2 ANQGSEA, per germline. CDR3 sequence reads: CSVEDFGSGGRSNEQFF.

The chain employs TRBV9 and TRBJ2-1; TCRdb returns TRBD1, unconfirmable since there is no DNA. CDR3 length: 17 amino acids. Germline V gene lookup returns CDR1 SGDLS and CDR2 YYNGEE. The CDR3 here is CASSVLGTGVGYNEQFF.

CDR3 in amino acids: CASSFSTGGYYEQYF. This chain connects TRBV5-5 to TRBJ2-7; checking the TCRdb D call of TRBD1 is not possible without DNA. Germline V CDR1 and CDR2: SGHKS, YYEKEE (reference sequence). CDR3 size: 15 residues.

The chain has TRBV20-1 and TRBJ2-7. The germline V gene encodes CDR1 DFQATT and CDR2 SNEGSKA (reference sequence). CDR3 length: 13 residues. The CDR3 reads CSASGSPDYEQYF.

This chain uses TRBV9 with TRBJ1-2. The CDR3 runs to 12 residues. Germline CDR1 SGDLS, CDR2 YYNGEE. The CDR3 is CASSRRLGGYTF.

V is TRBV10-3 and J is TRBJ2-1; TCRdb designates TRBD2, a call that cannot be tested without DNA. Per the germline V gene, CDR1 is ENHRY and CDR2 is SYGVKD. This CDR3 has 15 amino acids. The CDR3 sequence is CAISEAAKPAGEQFF.

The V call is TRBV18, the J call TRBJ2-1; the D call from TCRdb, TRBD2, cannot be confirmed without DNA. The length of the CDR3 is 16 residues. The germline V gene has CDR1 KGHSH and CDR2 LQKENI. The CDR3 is CASSPSTSGRYNEQFF. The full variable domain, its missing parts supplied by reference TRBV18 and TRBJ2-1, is NAGVMQNPRHLVRRRGQEARLRCSPMKGHSHVYWYRQLPEEGLKFMVYLQKENIIDESGMPKERFSAEFPKEGPSILRIQQVVRGDSAAYFCASSPSTSGRYNEQFFGPGTRLTVL.

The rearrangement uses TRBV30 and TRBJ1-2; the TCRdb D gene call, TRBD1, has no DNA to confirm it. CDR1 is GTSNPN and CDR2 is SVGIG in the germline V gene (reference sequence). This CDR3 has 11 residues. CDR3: CAWMGLGGYTF.

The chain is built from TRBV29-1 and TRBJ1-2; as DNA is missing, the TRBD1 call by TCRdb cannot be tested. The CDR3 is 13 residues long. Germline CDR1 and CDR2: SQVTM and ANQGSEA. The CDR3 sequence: CSARSGGLDGYTF.

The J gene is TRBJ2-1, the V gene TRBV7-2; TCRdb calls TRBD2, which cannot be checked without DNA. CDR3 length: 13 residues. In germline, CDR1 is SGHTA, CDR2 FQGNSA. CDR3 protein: CASSSTGRVTQFF.